This TCR beta chain was sequenced for a study of T-cell memory formation after mild COVID-19. As regards this clonotype: Its antigen is undetermined.

Study observations and caveats: Of the contracting clones, CD4+ ones lay mainly in CM and EM, and CD8+ ones in EMRA. Day 15 to 85 contracting clones showed balanced CD4/CD8; later expanders leaned CD4+. Some clones that responded turned up in pre-infection memory, which suggests that cross-reactive memory joined in.

It was 5'RACE with constant-segment primers that produced the TCR alpha and TCR beta cDNA libraries, which carried sample barcodes and UMIs. TCRdb called the 5' RACE reads again in MiXCR, with one record for every CDR3 protein. The sample lists about 610,000 distinct CDR3 sequences, roughly 17% occurring once. V was shortened by 4 bases and J by 1 base, with 7 bases between the two germline ends. CDR1 is SNHLY and CDR2 is FYNNEI in the germline V gene. This CDR3 has 13 residues. This chain uses TRBV2 with TRBJ1-1, with D perhaps matching TRBD1 (5 bases). Sequencing used PBMCs or a T cell subset sorted from them (not recorded which). The sequence was collected from an adult woman who had mild COVID-19 (a few samples of this study predate the infection). Cell type and time point are not known. The CDR3 here is CASSGDANTEAFF. DNA for the CDR3: TGTGCCAGCAGTGGGGACGCGAACACTGAAGCTTTCTTT. Combining the CDR3 with reference TRBV2 and TRBJ1-1 gives the whole variable domain EPEVTQTPSHQVTQMGQEVILRCVPISNHLYFYWYRQILGQKVEFLVSFYNNEISEKSEIFDDQFSVERPDGSNFTLKIRSTKLEDSAMYFCASSGDANTEAFFGQGTRLTVV.